A selection of T cell receptor beta chains follows, all from one sample in a study of early T cells in non-severe SARS-CoV-2 infection. TCRdb reprocessed the 5' RACE reads via MiXCR and lists one record per CDR3 protein. The sample lists roughly 69,000 distinct CDR3 sequences, almost 9% occurring once. Sequenced here: whole blood, sampled at baseline. Every receptor here comes from an adult who was a healthcare worker with PCR-confirmed SARS-CoV-2 infection or an uninfected control (not recorded which). The CDR3 runs from the conserved cysteine through the conserved F or W. A D gene is named only where the DNA matches it firmly. The size field is filled for only some rows; it gives once, few, many or a size class.

len	abundance	j_gene	d_gene	v_gene	CDR3nt	CDR3aa
15	many	TRBJ2-7	-	TRBV5-1	TGCGCCAGCAGCTTAGATCTAGGGGATCTCGCGGAGCAGTACTTC	CASSLDLGDLAEQYF
14	few	TRBJ2-3	-	TRBV2	TGTGCCAGCAGCAGGGAACGTAGGACAGATACGCAGTATTTT	CASSRERRTDTQYF
15	few	TRBJ2-4	-	TRBV28	TGTGCCAGCAGTTTATACACAGGGACCAAAAACATTCAGTACTTC	CASSLYTGTKNIQYF
13	many	TRBJ2-1	TRBD2	TRBV20-1	TGCAGTGCTACGGCGGGAGCATACAATGAGCAGTTCTTC	CSATAGAYNEQFF
16	many	TRBJ2-1	TRBD2	TRBV7-9	TGTGCCAGCAGCCCATGGACTAGCGGGAGAAAGGATGAGCAGTTCTTC	CASSPWTSGRKDEQFF
11	-	TRBJ2-7	-	TRBV11-2	TGTGCCAGCAGCTTATCCTCGAAGCAGTACTTC	CASSLSSKQYF
11	many	TRBJ2-7	-	TRBV20-1	TGCAGTGCATCCCTACCTTACGAGCAGTACTTC	CSASLPYEQYF
13	-	TRBJ2-2	-	TRBV6-1	TGTGCCAGCAGTCTTATACCGACCGGGGAGCTGTTTTTT	CASSLIPTGELFF
15	many	TRBJ2-3	-	TRBV4-1	TGCGCCAGCAGCCAAGATTGGGTGTTCACAGATACGCAGTATTTT	CASSQDWVFTDTQYF
12	many	TRBJ2-1	TRBD2	TRBV5-4	TGTGCCAGCAGCTTGCCGGGACTAGCCTCGTTCTTC	CASSLPGLASFF
16	-	TRBJ2-5	TRBD2	TRBV6-5	TGTGCCAGCAGTTACAGACTAGCGGTAGTAGGGGAGACCCAGTACTTC	CASSYRLAVVGETQYF
15	-	TRBJ2-7	-	TRBV9	TGTGCCAGCAGCGTAGACGGCAGGAGCTCCTACGAGCAGTACTTC	CASSVDGRSSYEQYF
12	few	TRBJ2-3	TRBD2	TRBV20-1	TGCAGTGCTAGGGGACTAGCGGGAACGCAGTATTTT	CSARGLAGTQYF
16	many	TRBJ2-4	TRBD2	TRBV12-5	TGTGCTAGTGGTTTTCGGCTAGCGGGAGTCCGCAACATTCAGTACTTC	CASGFRLAGVRNIQYF
12	many	TRBJ1-2	-	TRBV3-1	TGTGCCAGCAGCCAGGGGGTAAATGGCTACACCTTC	CASSQGVNGYTF
14	-	TRBJ1-2	TRBD1	TRBV5-5	TGTGCCAGCAGCTCGACAGGGTTCAACTATGGCTACACCTTC	CASSSTGFNYGYTF